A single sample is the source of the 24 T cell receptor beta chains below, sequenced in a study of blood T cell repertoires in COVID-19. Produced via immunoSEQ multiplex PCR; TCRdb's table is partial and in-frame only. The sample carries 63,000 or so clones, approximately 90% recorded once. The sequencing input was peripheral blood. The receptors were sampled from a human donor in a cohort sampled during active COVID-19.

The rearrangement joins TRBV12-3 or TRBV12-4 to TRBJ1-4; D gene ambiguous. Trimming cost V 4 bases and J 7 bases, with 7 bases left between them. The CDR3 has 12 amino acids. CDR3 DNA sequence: TGTGCCAGCAGTTACGGGGTTGAAAAACTGTTTTTT. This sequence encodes CASSYGVEKLFF.

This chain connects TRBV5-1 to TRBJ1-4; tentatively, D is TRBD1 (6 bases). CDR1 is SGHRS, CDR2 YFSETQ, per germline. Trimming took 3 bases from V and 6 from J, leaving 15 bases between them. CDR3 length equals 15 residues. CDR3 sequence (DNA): TGCGCCAGCAGCTCAACACACCCAGGGGATGAAAAACTGTTTTTT. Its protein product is CASSSTHPGDEKLFF.

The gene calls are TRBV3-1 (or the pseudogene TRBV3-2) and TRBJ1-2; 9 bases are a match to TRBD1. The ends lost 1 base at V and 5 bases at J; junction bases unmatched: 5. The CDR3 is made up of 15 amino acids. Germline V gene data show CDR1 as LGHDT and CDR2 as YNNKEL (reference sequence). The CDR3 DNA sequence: TGTGCCAGCAGCCAAGCGGGACAGGGATTATATGGCTACACCTTC. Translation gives CASSQAGQGLYGYTF.

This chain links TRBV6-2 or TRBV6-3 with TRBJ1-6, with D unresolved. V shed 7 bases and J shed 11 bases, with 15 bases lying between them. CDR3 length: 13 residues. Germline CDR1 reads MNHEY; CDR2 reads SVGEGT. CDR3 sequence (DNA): TGTGCCAGCACCCCCTACGGGAGCCCACCCCTCCACTTT. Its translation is CASTPYGSPPLHF.

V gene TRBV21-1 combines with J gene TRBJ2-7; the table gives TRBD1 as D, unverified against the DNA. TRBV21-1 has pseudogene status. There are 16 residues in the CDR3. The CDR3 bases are TGTGCCAGCAGCAAACCCGACAGGGAAGAATACTACGAGCAGTACGTC. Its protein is CASSKPDREEYYEQYV.

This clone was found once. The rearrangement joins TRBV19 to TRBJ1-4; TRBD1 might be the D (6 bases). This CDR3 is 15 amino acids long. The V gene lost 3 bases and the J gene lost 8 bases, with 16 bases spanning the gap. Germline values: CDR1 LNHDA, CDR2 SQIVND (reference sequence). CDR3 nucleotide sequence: TGTGCCAGTAGTATCTCGCGGGGGCATGGAGAAAAACTGTTTTTT. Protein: CASSISRGHGEKLFF.

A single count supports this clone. The CDR3 protein is CASSLEGDRGTARTFYGYTF. The DNA of the CDR3 is TGTGCCAGCAGCTTAGAAGGAGACAGGGGCACGGCCCGAACATTCTATGGCTACACCTTC. The gene calls are TRBV11-3 and TRBJ1-2; 8 bases fit TRBD1. J gave up 4 bases and V 0 bases, and 19 bases lay outside the gene matches. CDR3 length: 20 residues. CDR1 is SGHNT and CDR2 is YENEEA in the germline V gene.

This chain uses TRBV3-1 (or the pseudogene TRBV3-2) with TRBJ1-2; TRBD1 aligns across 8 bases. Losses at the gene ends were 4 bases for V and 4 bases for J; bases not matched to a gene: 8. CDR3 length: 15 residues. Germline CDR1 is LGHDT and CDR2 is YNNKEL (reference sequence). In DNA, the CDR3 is TGTGCCAGCAGCCGCCAGGGGGCCCAGGGCTATGGCTACACCTTC. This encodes CASSRQGAQGYGYTF.

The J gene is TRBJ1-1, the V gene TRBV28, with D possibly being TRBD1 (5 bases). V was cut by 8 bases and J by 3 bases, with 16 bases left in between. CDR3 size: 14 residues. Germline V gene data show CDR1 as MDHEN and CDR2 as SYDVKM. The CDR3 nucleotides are TGTGCCAGCTCTTTCGGGGGTTCGGACACTGAAGCTTTCTTT. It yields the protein CASSFGGSDTEAFF. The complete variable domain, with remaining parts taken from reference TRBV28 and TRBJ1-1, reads DVKVTQSSRYLVKRTGEKVFLECVQDMDHENMFWYRQDPGLGLRLIYFSYDVKMKEKGDIPEGYSVSREKKERFSLILESASTNQTSMYLCASSFGGSDTEAFFGQGTRLTVV.

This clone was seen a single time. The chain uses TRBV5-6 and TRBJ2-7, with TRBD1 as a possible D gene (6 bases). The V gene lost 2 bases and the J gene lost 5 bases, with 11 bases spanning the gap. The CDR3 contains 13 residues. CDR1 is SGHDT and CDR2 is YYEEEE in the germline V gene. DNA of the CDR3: TGTGCCAGCAGCTTAGGCAGGGGTGACGAGCAGTACTTC. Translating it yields CASSLGRGDEQYF.

CDR3 loop: CASSFFGGSEQYF. The CDR3 bases are TGTGCCAGCAGTTTTTTCGGGGGAAGCGAGCAGTACTTC. The chain combines TRBV27 with TRBJ2-7; weak D call: TRBD2 (6 bases). The CDR3 covers 13 residues. CDR1 and CDR2 from the germline V gene are MNHEY and SMNVEV (reference sequence). V lost 3 bases and J 6 bases, leaving 12 bases between the germline ends.

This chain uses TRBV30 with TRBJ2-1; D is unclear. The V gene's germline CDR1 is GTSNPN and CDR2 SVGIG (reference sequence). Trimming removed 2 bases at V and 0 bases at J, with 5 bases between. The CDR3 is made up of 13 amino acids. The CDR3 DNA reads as TGTGCCTGGAGTTTAGACTCCTACAATGAGCAGTTCTTC. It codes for CAWSLDSYNEQFF. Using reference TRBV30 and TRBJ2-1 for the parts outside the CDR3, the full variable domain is SQTIHQWPATLVQPVGSPLSLECTVEGTSNPNLYWYRQAAGRGLQLLFYSVGIGQISSEVPQNLSASRPQDRQFILSSKKLLLSDSGFYLCAWSLDSYNEQFFGPGTRLTVL.

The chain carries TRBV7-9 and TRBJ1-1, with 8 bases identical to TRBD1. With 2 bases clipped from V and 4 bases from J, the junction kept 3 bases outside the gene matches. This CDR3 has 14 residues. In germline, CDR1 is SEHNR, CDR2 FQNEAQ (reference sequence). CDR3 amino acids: CASSLSGGRTEAFF. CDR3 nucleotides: TGTGCCAGCAGCTTATCAGGGGGCCGCACTGAAGCTTTCTTT.

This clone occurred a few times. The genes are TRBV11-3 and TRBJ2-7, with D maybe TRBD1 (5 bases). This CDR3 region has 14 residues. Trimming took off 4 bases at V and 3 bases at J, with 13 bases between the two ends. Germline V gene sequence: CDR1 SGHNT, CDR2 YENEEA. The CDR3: CASSSDFRGYEQYV. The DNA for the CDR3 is TGTGCCAGCAGCTCCGACTTTAGGGGCTACGAGCAGTACGTC.

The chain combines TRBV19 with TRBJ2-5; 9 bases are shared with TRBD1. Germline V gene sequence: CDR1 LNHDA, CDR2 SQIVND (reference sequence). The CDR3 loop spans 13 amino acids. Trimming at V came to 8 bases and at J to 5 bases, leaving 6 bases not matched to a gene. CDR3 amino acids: CASGDRAYETQYF. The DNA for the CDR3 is TGTGCCAGTGGGGACAGGGCGTACGAGACCCAGTACTTC.

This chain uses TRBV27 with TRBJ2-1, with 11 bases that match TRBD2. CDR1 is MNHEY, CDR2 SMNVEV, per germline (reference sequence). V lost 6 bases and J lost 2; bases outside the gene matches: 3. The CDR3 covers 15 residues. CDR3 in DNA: TGTGCCAGCAGCCCGACTAGCGGGACCTACAATGAGCAGTTCTTC. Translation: CASSPTSGTYNEQFF.

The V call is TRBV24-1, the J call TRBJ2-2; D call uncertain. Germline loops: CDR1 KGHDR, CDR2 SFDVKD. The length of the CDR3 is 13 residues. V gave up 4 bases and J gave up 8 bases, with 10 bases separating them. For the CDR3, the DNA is TGTGCCACCAGTGACCGACCTAGTGGGGAGCTGTTTTTT. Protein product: CATSDRPSGELFF.

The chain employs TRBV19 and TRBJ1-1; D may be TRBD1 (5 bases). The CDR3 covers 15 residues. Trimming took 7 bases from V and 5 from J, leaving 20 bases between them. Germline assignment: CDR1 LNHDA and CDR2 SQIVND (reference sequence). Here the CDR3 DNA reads TGTGCCAGTACCCCTGGGGCATTAGAATTGACTGAAGCTTTCTTT. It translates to CASTPGALELTEAFF. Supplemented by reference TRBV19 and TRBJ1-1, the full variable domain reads DGGITQSPKYLFRKEGQNVTLSCEQNLNHDAMYWYRQDPGQGLRLIYYSQIVNDFQKGDIAEGYSVSREKKESFPLTVTSAQKNPTAFYLCASTPGALELTEAFFGQGTRLTVV.

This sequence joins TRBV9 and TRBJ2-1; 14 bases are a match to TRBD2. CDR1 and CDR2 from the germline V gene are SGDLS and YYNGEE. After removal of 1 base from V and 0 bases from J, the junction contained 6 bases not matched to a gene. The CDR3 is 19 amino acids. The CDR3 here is CASSVRLAGGKNSYNEQFF. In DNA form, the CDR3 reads TGTGCCAGCAGCGTACGACTAGCGGGAGGGAAAAACTCCTACAATGAGCAGTTCTTC.

As DNA, the CDR3 is TGCGCCAGCAGTGAGTCGACTAGCGGAGACTACGAGCAGTACTTC. Protein: CASSESTSGDYEQYF. The chain carries TRBV10-2 and TRBJ2-7, with 9 positions matching TRBD2. J was trimmed by 3 bases and V by 0 bases; bases with no gene match: 3. The CDR3 totals 15 residues. CDR1 is WSHSY, CDR2 SAAADI, per germline.

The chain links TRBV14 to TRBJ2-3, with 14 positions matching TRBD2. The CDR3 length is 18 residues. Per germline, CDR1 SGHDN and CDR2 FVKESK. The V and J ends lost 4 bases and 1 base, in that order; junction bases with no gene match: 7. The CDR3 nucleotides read TGTGCCAGCAGCCCTGGGACTAGCGGGAGCTCTCGCACAGATACGCAGTATTTT. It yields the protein CASSPGTSGSSRTDTQYF.

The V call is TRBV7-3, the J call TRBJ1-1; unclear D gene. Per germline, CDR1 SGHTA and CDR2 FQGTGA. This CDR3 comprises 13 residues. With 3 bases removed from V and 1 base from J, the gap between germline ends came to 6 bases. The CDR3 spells CASSFQANTEAFF. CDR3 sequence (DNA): TGTGCCAGCAGCTTCCAGGCGAACACTGAAGCTTTCTTT. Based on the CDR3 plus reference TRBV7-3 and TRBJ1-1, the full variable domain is GAGVSQTPSNKVTEKGKYVELRCDPISGHTALYWYRQSLGQGPEFLIYFQGTGAADDSGLPNDRFFAVRPEGSVSTLKIQRTERGDSAVYLCASSFQANTEAFFGQGTRLTVV.

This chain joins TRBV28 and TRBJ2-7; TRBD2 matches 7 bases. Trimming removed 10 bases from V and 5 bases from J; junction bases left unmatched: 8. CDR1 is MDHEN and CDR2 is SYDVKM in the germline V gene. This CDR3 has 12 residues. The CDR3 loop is CATWGGRDEQYV. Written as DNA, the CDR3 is TGTGCCACCTGGGGGGGAAGGGACGAGCAGTACGTC.

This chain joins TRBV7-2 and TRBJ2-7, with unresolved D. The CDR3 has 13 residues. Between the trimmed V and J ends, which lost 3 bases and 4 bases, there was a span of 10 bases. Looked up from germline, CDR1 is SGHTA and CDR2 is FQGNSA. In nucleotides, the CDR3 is TGTGCCAGCAGCTTTGGGCCCCTATACGAGCAGTACTTC. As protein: CASSFGPLYEQYF.